Shown below are 6 T cell receptor beta chains from a single sample sequenced in a study of blood T cell repertoires in COVID-19. The data were produced by immunoSEQ multiplex PCR, yet TCRdb's version contains in-frame clones alone and is incomplete. The sample shows about 150,000 clones, around 85% of them seen only once. Source material: PBMCs or T cells enriched from blood (not recorded which). All receptors come from a man aged 50 to 59 who had recovered from COVID-19.

This clone was picked up one time. The J gene is TRBJ2-7, the V gene TRBV21-1; the tabulated D call, TRBD2, remains unverified against the DNA. TRBV21-1 represents a pseudogene. This CDR3 spans 10 amino acids. CDR3 sequence (DNA): TGTGCCAGCAGCCGCCTACGGCAGTACTTC. Protein sequence: CASSRLRQYF.

This chain joins TRBV18 and TRBJ2-2; TRBD1 agrees at 7 bases. V lost 5 bases to trimming and J lost 0 bases; unmatched junction nucleotides: 3. There are 15 residues in the CDR3. CDR1 and CDR2 from the germline V gene are KGHSH and LQKENI. The CDR3 sequence is CASSSGTANTGELFF. DNA for the CDR3: TGTGCCAGCTCATCCGGGACAGCGAACACCGGGGAGCTGTTTTTT. The full variable domain, in which reference TRBV18 and TRBJ2-2 provide the parts outside the CDR3, is NAGVMQNPRHLVRRRGQEARLRCSPMKGHSHVYWYRQLPEEGLKFMVYLQKENIIDESGMPKERFSAEFPKEGPSILRIQQVVRGDSAAYFCASSSGTANTGELFFGEGSRLTVL.

The table lists this clone with a few counts. This rearrangement joins TRBV20-1 to TRBJ2-1; D is uncertain. In germline, CDR1 is DFQATT, CDR2 SNEGSKA (reference sequence). The CDR3 runs 11 residues. CDR3 amino acids: CSCRVRNEQFF. In nucleotides, the CDR3 is TGCAGCTGCCGGGTCCGCAATGAGCAGTTCTTC.

This rearrangement joins TRBV6-2 or TRBV6-3 to TRBJ2-2; 10 nucleotides match TRBD2. The CDR3 covers 16 residues. V lost 2 bases, J lost 6 bases, and 6 bases stayed unmatched. CDR1 is MNHEY and CDR2 is SVGEGT in the germline V gene. The CDR3 sequence is CASSYPQRGGPGELFF. The CDR3, as DNA: TGTGCCAGCAGTTACCCCCAGCGGGGGGGCCCCGGGGAGCTGTTTTTT.

This clone was counted a single time. V usage is TRBV7-3 and J usage is TRBJ2-5; the D gene is possibly TRBD2 (7 bases). CDR1 and CDR2 from the germline V gene are SGHTA and FQGTGA. V gave up 1 base and J gave up 5 bases, with 20 bases separating them. The CDR3 is 17 amino acids. CDR3 residues: CASSLNPARGGLETQYF. CDR3 in DNA: TGTGCCAGCAGCTTAAACCCCGCGAGGGGGGGCCTTGAGACCCAGTACTTC.

This rearrangement joins TRBV24-1 to TRBJ1-2; 8 bases are a match to TRBD1. V shed 7 bases and J 7 bases; nucleotides not matched to a gene: 10. The CDR3 has 14 residues. The germline V gene encodes CDR1 KGHDR and CDR2 SFDVKD. CDR3 region: CATRSTPGGGGYTF. The CDR3 region has the DNA TGTGCCACCAGATCTACCCCAGGGGGCGGTGGCTACACCTTC.